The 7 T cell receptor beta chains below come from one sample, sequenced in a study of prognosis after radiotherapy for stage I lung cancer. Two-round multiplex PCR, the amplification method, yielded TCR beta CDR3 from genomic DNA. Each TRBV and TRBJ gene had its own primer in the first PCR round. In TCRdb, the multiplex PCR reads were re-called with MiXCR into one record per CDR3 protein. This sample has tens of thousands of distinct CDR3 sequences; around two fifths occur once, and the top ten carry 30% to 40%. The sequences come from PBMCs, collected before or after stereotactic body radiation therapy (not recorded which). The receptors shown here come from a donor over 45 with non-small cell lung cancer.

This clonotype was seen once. CDR3 sequence: CASRDRGWVLAFF. CDR3 sequence (DNA): TGTGCCAGCCGGGACAGGGGATGGGTGTTGGCTTTCTTT. The chain uses TRBV27 and TRBJ1-1; the match to TRBD1 covers 10 bases. The CDR3 has 13 residues. J gave up 11 bases and V 8 bases, and 11 bases lay outside the gene matches. In germline, CDR1 is MNHEY, CDR2 SMNVEV (reference sequence).

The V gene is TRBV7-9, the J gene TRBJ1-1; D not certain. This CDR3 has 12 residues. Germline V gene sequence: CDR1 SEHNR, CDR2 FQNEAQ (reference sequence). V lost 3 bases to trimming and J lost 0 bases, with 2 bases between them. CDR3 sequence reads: CASSLMNTEAFF. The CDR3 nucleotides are TGTGCCAGCAGCTTGATGAACACTGAAGCTTTCTTT.

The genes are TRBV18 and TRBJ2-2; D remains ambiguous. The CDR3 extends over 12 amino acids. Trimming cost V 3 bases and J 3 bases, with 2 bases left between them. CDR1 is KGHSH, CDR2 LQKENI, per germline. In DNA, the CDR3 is TGTGCCAGCTCACCGGACACCGGGGAGCTGTTTTTT. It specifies CASSPDTGELFF.

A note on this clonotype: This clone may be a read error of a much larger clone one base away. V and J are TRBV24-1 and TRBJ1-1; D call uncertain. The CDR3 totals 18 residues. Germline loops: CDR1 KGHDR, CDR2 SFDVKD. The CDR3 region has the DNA TGTGCCACCAGTGATTTGAGGTACAGAGAGAGAATGAACACTGAATCTTTCTTT. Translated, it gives CATSDLRYRERMNTESFF.

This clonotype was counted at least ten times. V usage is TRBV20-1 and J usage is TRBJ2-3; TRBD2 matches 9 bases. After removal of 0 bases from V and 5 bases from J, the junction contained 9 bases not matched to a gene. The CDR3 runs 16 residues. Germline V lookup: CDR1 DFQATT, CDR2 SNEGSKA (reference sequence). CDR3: CSARDTSSGNIDTQYF. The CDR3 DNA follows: TGCAGTGCTAGAGATACCTCTAGCGGGAATATAGATACGCAGTATTTT.

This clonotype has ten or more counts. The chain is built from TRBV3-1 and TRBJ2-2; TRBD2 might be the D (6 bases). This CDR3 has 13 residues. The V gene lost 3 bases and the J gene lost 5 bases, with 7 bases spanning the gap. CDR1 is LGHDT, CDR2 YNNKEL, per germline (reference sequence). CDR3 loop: CASSHLATGELFF. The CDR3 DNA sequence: TGTGCCAGCAGCCACCTAGCGACCGGGGAGCTGTTTTTT. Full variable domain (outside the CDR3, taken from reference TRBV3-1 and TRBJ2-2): DTAVSQTPKYLVTQMGNDKSIKCEQNLGHDTMYWYKQDSKKFLKIMFSYNNKELIINETVPNRFSPKSPDKAHLNLHINSLELGDSAVYFCASSHLATGELFFGEGSRLTVL.

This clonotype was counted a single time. The CDR3 is CASSGAGGSSYNEQFF. Here the CDR3 DNA reads TGTGCCAGCAGTGGAGCCGGGGGGAGCTCCTACAATGAGCAGTTCTTC. This chain connects TRBV28 to TRBJ2-1; TRBD2 agrees at 7 bases. The V and J ends lost 5 bases and 0 bases, in that order; junction bases with no gene match: 7. Germline V gene data show CDR1 as MDHEN and CDR2 as SYDVKM. The CDR3 loop spans 16 amino acids.